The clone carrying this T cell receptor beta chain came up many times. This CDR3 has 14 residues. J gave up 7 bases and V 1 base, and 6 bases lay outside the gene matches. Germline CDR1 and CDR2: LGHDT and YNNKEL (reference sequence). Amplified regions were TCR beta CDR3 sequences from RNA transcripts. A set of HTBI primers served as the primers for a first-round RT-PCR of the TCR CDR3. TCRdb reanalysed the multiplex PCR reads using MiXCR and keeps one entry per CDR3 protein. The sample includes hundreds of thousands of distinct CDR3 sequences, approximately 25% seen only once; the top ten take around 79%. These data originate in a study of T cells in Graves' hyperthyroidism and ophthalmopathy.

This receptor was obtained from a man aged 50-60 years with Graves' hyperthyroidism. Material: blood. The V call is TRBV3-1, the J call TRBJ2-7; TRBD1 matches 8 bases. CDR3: CASSQVHRGVEQYF. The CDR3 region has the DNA TGTGCCAGCAGCCAAGTTCACAGGGGGGTTGAGCAGTACTTC.